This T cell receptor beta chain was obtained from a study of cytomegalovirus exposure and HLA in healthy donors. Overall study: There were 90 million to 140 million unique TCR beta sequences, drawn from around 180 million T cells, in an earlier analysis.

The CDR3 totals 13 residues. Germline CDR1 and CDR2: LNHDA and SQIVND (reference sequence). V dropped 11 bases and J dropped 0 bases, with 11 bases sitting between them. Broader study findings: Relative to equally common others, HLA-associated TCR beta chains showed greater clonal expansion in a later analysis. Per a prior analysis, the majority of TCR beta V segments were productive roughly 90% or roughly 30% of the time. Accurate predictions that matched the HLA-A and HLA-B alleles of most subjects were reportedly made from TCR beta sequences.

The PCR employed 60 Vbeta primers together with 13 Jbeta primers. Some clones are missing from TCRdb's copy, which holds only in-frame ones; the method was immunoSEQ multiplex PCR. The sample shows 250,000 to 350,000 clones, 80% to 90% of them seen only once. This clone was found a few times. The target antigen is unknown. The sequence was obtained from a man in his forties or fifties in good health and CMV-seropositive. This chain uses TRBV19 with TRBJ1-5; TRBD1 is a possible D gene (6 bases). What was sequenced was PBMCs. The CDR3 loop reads CASGQNSNQPQHF. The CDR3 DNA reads TGTGCCTCCGGACAGAATAGCAATCAGCCCCAGCATTTT. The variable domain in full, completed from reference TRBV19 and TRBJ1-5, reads DGGITQSPKYLFRKEGQNVTLSCEQNLNHDAMYWYRQDPGQGLRLIYYSQIVNDFQKGDIAEGYSVSREKKESFPLTVTSAQKNPTAFYLCASGQNSNQPQHFGDGTRLSIL.